The clone carrying this T cell receptor (beta chain) was seen just once. The antigen remains undetermined. The data were obtained in a study of PD-L1 blockade in urothelial cancer. Study information: The year 2014 saw patients start atezolizumab, 1,200 mg intravenously every 3 weeks. Blood was evaluated 3 weeks (second dose) and 6 weeks after therapy began. Study outcomes and limitations: In blood sampled pretreatment, TCR clonality below the median predicted better survival.

Germline V gene sequence: CDR1 MNHEY, CDR2 SVGAGI. This CDR3 has 14 residues. Trimming removed 7 bases from V and 0 bases from J, with 12 bases in between. Each PCR received spiked synthetic TCR analog templates. Method: immunoSEQ multiplex PCR; TCRdb's copy keeps in-frame clones and lacks some. Of fewer than 100,000 clones in the sample, approximately 86% were seen once. The time point is: pretreatment peripheral blood. The chain employs TRBV6-5 and TRBJ1-1, with D possibly matching TRBD1 (5 bases). The material sequenced was PBMCs, taken around atezolizumab (anti-PD-L1) treatment. The clonotype was recovered from a man aged 40-50 years with urothelial cancer. The CDR3 here is CASISRGMNTEAFF. The CDR3 DNA is TGTGCCAGCATTTCCCGGGGGATGAACACTGAAGCTTTCTTT.